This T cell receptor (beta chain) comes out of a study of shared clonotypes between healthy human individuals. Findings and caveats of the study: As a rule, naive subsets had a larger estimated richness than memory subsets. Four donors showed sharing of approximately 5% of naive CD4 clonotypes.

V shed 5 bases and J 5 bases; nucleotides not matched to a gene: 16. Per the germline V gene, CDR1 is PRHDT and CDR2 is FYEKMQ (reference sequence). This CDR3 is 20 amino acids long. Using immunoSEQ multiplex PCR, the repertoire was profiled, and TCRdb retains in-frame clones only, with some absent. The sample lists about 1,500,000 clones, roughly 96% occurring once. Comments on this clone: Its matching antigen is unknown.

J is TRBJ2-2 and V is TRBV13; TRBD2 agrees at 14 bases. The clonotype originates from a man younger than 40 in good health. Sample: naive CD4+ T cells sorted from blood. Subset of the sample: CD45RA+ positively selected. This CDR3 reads CASSPTGPGLAGDWTGELFF. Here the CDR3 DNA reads TGTGCCAGCAGCCCCACTGGTCCGGGACTAGCGGGAGATTGGACCGGGGAGCTGTTTTTT.